These 26 T cell receptor beta chains share one sample of origin, sequenced in a study of blood T cell repertoires in COVID-19. The repertoire was sequenced with immunoSEQ multiplex PCR; TCRdb's copy has only in-frame clones and lacks some. This sample yields 250,000 to 350,000 clones, of which about 88% are seen a single time; around 1.6% belongs to the top ten. Sequencing was carried out using peripheral blood. The receptors come from a human donor with COVID-19, enrolled during active disease. The donor label of this sample is uncertain.

The chain carries TRBV7-3 and TRBJ2-3; 9 positions agree with TRBD2. The CDR3 has 18 residues. Germline CDR1 SGHTA, CDR2 FQGTGA. V dropped 5 bases and J dropped 4; count of bases not matched to a gene: 16. This CDR3 is CASSPGTSLNRRADTQYF. The CDR3 coding sequence is TGTGCCAGCAGCCCCGGGACTAGCCTCAACCGTCGGGCAGATACGCAGTATTTT.

This sequence joins TRBV27 and TRBJ2-3; a weak D match, TRBD2 (5 bases). V was clipped by 7 bases and J by 4 bases, with 15 bases between them. CDR1 and CDR2 from the germline V gene are MNHEY and SMNVEV (reference sequence). CDR3 length: 14 amino acids. Here the CDR3 reads CASNGLPSPDTQYF. The CDR3, as DNA: TGTGCCAGCAACGGACTTCCCAGCCCAGATACGCAGTATTTT.

CDR3 coding DNA: TGTGCCAGCAGCCAAAACAGGGTCCAGCCCCAGCATTTT. Its translation: CASSQNRVQPQHF. This rearrangement joins TRBV12-3 or TRBV12-4 to TRBJ1-5, with a possible D match to TRBD1 (6 bases). CDR3 length: 13 amino acids. Trimming removed 6 bases from V and 7 bases from J, with 13 bases in between.

This sequence joins TRBV5-1 and TRBJ1-5; D is undetermined. The V gene lost 0 bases and the J gene lost 4 bases, with 5 bases spanning the gap. The CDR3 spans 13 residues. The germline V gene encodes CDR1 SGHRS and CDR2 YFSETQ. The CDR3 protein is CASSLESNQPQHF. The CDR3 DNA sequence: TGCGCCAGCAGCTTGGAATCGAATCAGCCCCAGCATTTT.

The rearrangement uses TRBV4-3 and TRBJ1-5; the D is unclear. The V end was cut by 4 bases, the J end by 7 bases, with 20 bases between. CDR1 is LGHNA and CDR2 is YSLEER in the germline V gene. The CDR3 consists of 16 residues. The CDR3 DNA reads as TGCGCCAGCAGCCTCTCCCGGGCAGGCGGCGGGCAGCCCCAGCATTTT. Residues: CASSLSRAGGGQPQHF.

V is TRBV7-9 and J is TRBJ2-1; possible D gene TRBD1, 5 bases. This CDR3 contains 14 residues. V was clipped by 2 bases and J by 7 bases, with 12 bases between them. Per the germline V gene, CDR1 is SEHNR and CDR2 is FQNEAQ (reference sequence). The CDR3 spells CASSLFSSGNEQFF. In DNA, the CDR3 is TGTGCCAGCAGCTTATTTTCCTCAGGGAATGAGCAGTTCTTC.

The chain links TRBV5-1 to TRBJ2-7, with TRBD1 identical over 8 bases. Trimming took 4 bases from V and 2 from J; bases not matched to a gene: 5. CDR1 and CDR2 (germline): SGHRS, YFSETQ. The CDR3 runs 14 residues. CDR3 sequence (DNA): TGCGCCAGCAGCGCCGGACAGGGACCCTACGAGCAGTACTTC. This gives the protein CASSAGQGPYEQYF.

The V call is TRBV2, the J call TRBJ2-5, with 14 bases matching TRBD2. This CDR3 contains 17 residues. Per the germline V gene, CDR1 is SNHLY and CDR2 is FYNNEI. Trimming removed 4 bases from V and 4 bases from J; junction bases left unmatched: 8. CDR3 protein: CASSAGTSGRTVETQYF. CDR3 bases: TGTGCCAGCAGTGCCGGGACTAGCGGGAGAACGGTAGAGACCCAGTACTTC.

The rearrangement uses TRBV5-1 and TRBJ1-1, with D perhaps matching TRBD1 (6 bases). The CDR3 sequence is 14 residues long. CDR1 and CDR2 from the germline V gene are SGHRS and YFSETQ. Trimming stripped 9 bases from V and 1 base from J, with 16 bases between. Here the CDR3 DNA reads TGCGCCACCGCCCGGGACACCGGGAACACTGAAGCTTTCTTT. It specifies CATARDTGNTEAFF.

The chain combines TRBV28 with TRBJ2-7, with 9 bases matching TRBD1. The CDR3 totals 15 residues. The V gene's germline CDR1 is MDHEN and CDR2 SYDVKM. V shed 10 bases and J 2 bases; nucleotides not matched to a gene: 12. The CDR3: CATKPGQGLTYEQYF. DNA of the CDR3: TGTGCCACCAAGCCGGGACAGGGTCTAACCTACGAGCAGTACTTC.

The V call is TRBV27, the J call TRBJ1-6, with D perhaps TRBD1 (6 bases). Germline CDR1 reads MNHEY; CDR2 reads SMNVEV (reference sequence). The CDR3 extends over 14 amino acids. Between the trimmed V and J ends, which lost 6 bases and 7 bases, there was a span of 13 bases. The CDR3 reads CASSPTGPNSPLHF. CDR3 DNA: TGTGCCAGCAGCCCCACAGGGCCCAATTCACCCCTCCACTTT.

The chain joins TRBV30 to TRBJ1-1; D is ambiguous. The germline V gene encodes CDR1 GTSNPN and CDR2 SVGIG (reference sequence). This CDR3 is 13 amino acids long. V lost 2 bases and J lost 1, with 8 bases in between. CDR3 amino acids: CAWSPSGNTEAFF. CDR3 bases: TGTGCCTGGAGTCCTTCGGGGAACACTGAAGCTTTCTTT.

The chain employs TRBV5-5 and TRBJ2-3, with D tentatively TRBD2 (6 bases). The CDR3 is made up of 13 amino acids. V was trimmed by 0 bases and J by 5 bases, leaving 7 bases between them. In germline, CDR1 is SGHKS, CDR2 YYEKEE (reference sequence). The CDR3 loop reads CASSLGGIDTQYF. DNA of the CDR3: TGTGCCAGCAGCTTGGGCGGGATAGATACGCAGTATTTT.

The V call is TRBV6-5, the J call TRBJ2-7, with 7 nucleotides matching TRBD1. The trim removed 6 bases at V and 2 bases at J, leaving 10 bases unmatched. Germline CDR1 is MNHEY and CDR2 is SVGAGI. The CDR3 length is 15 residues. The CDR3 protein is CASRVRWDSTYEQYF. CDR3 coding DNA: TGTGCCAGCAGGGTTCGATGGGACAGCACCTACGAGCAGTACTTC.

The chain recombines TRBV11-3 with TRBJ2-1; weak D call: TRBD2 (5 bases). The germline CDR1 and CDR2 sequences are SGHNT and YENEEA. The CDR3 has 15 residues. Trimming took off 1 base at V and 9 bases at J, with 16 bases between the two ends. CDR3 coding DNA: TGTGCCAGCAGCTTAGGGGCTAGTTATGGAGGTGAGCAGTTCTTC. Translated, it gives CASSLGASYGGEQFF. The full variable domain, with the rest looked up from reference TRBV11-3 and TRBJ2-1, is EAGVVQSPRYKIIEKKQPVAFWCNPISGHNTLYWYLQNLGQGPELLIRYENEEAVDDSQLPKDRFSAERLKGVDSTLKIQPAELGDSAVYLCASSLGASYGGEQFFGPGTRLTVL.

The chain joins TRBV11-1 to TRBJ1-3; a possible D gene is TRBD1 (6 bases). The germline V gene encodes CDR1 SGHAT and CDR2 FQDESV (reference sequence). V was shortened by 2 bases and J by 2 bases, with 13 bases between the two germline ends. This CDR3 spans 16 amino acids. CDR3 region: CASSLQTGIPGNTIYF. CDR3 DNA: TGTGCCAGCAGCTTACAAACAGGGATCCCTGGAAACACCATATATTTT.

The table lists this clone with a count of one. The chain couples TRBV5-6 to TRBJ2-1, with TRBD2 as a possible D gene (6 bases). Germline V gene data show CDR1 as SGHDT and CDR2 as YYEEEE. Trimming took off 0 bases at V and 10 bases at J, with 20 bases between the two ends. CDR3 length: 16 residues. CDR3 protein: CASSLVIGVAAAEQFF. In DNA form, the CDR3 reads TGTGCCAGCAGCTTGGTTATTGGGGTAGCGGCGGCGGAGCAGTTCTTC.

The V call is TRBV7-9, the J call TRBJ2-7; perhaps TRBD2 as D (6 bases). Trimming stripped 8 bases from V and 6 bases from J, with 17 bases between. This CDR3 has 13 residues. CDR1 SEHNR and CDR2 FQNEAQ come from the germline V gene (reference sequence). The CDR3 coding sequence is TGTGCCAGCCGGCATCCGATGGGAGGCGAGCAGTACTTC. Amino acid sequence: CASRHPMGGEQYF.

The rearrangement joins TRBV28 to TRBJ1-1, with 9 bases fitting TRBD1. The CDR3 runs 15 residues. From germline, CDR1 is MDHEN and CDR2 SYDVKM. The V gene end was trimmed by 5 bases and the J gene end by 5 bases; junction bases not matched to a gene: 9. CDR3 coding DNA: TGTGCCAGCAGTCCGCCGACAGGGGGGTGGACTGAAGCTTTCTTT. Translated: CASSPPTGGWTEAFF. Looking up the rest from reference TRBV28 and TRBJ1-1 gives the full variable domain: DVKVTQSSRYLVKRTGEKVFLECVQDMDHENMFWYRQDPGLGLRLIYFSYDVKMKEKGDIPEGYSVSREKKERFSLILESASTNQTSMYLCASSPPTGGWTEAFFGQGTRLTVV.

The chain employs TRBV25-1 and TRBJ1-1; weak D call: TRBD1 (5 bases). This CDR3 contains 13 residues. CDR1 MGHDK and CDR2 SYGVNS come from the germline V gene. V was clipped by 1 base and J by 7 bases, with 10 bases between them. The CDR3 DNA reads TGTGCCAGCAGTGAATGGGCGGGGGGTGAAGCTTTCTTT. The encoded protein is CASSEWAGGEAFF.

The chain employs TRBV5-1 and TRBJ2-5, with D perhaps matching TRBD1 (6 bases). V dropped 4 bases and J dropped 5 bases, with 15 bases sitting between them. CDR3 length equals 14 residues. The V gene's germline CDR1 is SGHRS and CDR2 YFSETQ. The DNA of the CDR3 is TGCGCCAGCAGCCCGGACAGTAGTGGTGAGACCCAGTACTTC. It yields the protein CASSPDSSGETQYF.

The CDR3 loop reads CASGTGSSPLHF. The CDR3 region has the DNA TGTGCCTCCGGGACAGGGTCTTCACCCCTCCACTTT. The rearrangement joins TRBV30 to TRBJ1-6; TRBD1 aligns across 9 bases. V shed 7 bases and J 9 bases; nucleotides not matched to a gene: 4. This CDR3 is built from 12 residues. CDR1 GTSNPN and CDR2 SVGIG come from the germline V gene (reference sequence).

The chain uses TRBV2 and TRBJ2-5; tentative D call: TRBD1 (5 bases). The ends were cut back, 4 bases at V and 2 bases at J, with 14 bases in the middle. Germline V gives CDR1 SNHLY, CDR2 FYNNEI. This CDR3 is built from 15 residues. CDR3 protein: CASSAQGRSQETQYF. CDR3 nucleotide sequence: TGTGCCAGCAGTGCCCAGGGCAGGAGTCAAGAGACCCAGTACTTC.

The chain recombines TRBV30 with TRBJ2-7; perhaps TRBD1 as D (6 bases). The CDR3 runs 17 residues. V lost 5 bases, J lost 0 bases, and 23 bases lay in between. Looked up from germline, CDR1 is GTSNPN and CDR2 is SVGIG (reference sequence). DNA of the CDR3: TGTGCCTGGGGCATAGGGAATGCAGGGGCAAGCTCCTACGAGCAGTACTTC. Protein: CAWGIGNAGASSYEQYF.

This chain's CDR3 is CSARKGDGYTF. The CDR3 DNA is TGCAGTGCTAGAAAGGGGGATGGCTACACCTTC. This rearrangement joins TRBV20-1 to TRBJ1-2; possible D gene TRBD1, 6 bases. CDR1 and CDR2 (germline): DFQATT, SNEGSKA (reference sequence). The CDR3 sequence is 11 residues long. Trimming took 2 bases from V and 6 from J, leaving 7 bases between them.

The chain has TRBV5-1 and TRBJ1-2, with D possibly being TRBD1 (6 bases). Germline-derived CDR1 and CDR2 are SGHRS and YFSETQ. Trimming cost V 1 base and J 5 bases, with 15 bases left between them. The CDR3 has 15 amino acids. CDR3 in amino acids: CASSLRGGVEYGYTF. CDR3 nucleotide sequence: TGCGCCAGCAGCTTGAGGGGGGGCGTAGAGTATGGCTACACCTTC.